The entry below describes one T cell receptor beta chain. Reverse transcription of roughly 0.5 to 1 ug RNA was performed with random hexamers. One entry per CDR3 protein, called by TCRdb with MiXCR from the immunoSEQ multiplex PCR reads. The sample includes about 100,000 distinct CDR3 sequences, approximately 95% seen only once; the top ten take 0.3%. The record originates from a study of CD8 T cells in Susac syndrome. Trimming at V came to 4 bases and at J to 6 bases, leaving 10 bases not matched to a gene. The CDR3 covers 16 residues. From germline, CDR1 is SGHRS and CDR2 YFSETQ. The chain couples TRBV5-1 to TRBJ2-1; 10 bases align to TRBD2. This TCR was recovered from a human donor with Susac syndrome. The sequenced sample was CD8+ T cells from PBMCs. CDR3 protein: CASSEVPGLASNEQFF. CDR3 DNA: TGCGCCAGCAGCGAAGTACCGGGACTAGCGTCCAATGAGCAGTTCTTC.